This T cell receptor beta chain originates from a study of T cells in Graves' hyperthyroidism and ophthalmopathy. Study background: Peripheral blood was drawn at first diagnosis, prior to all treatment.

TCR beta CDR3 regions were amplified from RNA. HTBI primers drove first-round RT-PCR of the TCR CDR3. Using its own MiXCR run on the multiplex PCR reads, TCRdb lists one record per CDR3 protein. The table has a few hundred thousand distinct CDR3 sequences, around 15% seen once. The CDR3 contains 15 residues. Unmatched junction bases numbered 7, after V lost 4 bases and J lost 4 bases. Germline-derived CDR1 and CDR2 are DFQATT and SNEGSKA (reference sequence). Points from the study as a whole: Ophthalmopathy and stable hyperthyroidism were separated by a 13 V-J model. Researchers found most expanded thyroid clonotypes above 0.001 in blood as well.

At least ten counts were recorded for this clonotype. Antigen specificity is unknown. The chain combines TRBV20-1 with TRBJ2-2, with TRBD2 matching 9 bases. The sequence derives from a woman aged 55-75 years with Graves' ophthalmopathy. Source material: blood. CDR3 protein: CSATAGGQGTGELFF. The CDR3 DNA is TGCAGTGCTACCGCGGGGGGGCAGGGCACCGGGGAGCTGTTTTTT.